Following are 24 T cell receptor beta chains from one sample sequenced in a study of spatial heterogeneity in lung cancer (dated by TCRdb to between 2018 and 2021). Library generation was performed with 5' RACE. This sample was sequenced with a NextSeq 500. The raw public reads went through TCRdb reprocessing: fastp at Q25, MiXCR clone calling, in-frame beta chains kept. Every distinct CDR3 protein forms one entry, paired with its most common genes and DNA. Here the sample has approximately 17,000 distinct CDR3 sequences; about 7.5% occur a single time. The ten largest clonotypes hold less than 30% of the sample. Summary of the overall study and its limitations: The tumor nonsynonymous mutation count correlated with the number of expanded intratumoral alpha and beta TCRs.

Antigen specificity for these receptors is unknown. This specimen's time point label, per the study, means: sample taken at primary tumor resection. This specimen consisted of lung tumor tissue, obtained at surgery. The source is a male donor with early-stage non-small cell lung cancer.

The chain carries TRBV5-4 and TRBJ1-2; no definite D call. CDR1 SGHNT and CDR2 YYREEE come from the germline V gene (reference sequence). The CDR3 extends over 14 amino acids. Deletions cut 4 bases from V and 0 bases from J, with 10 bases between. Written as DNA, the CDR3 is TGTGCCAGCAGCGGTCGGGTATCTAACTATGGCTACACCTTC. It is translated as CASSGRVSNYGYTF. Complete variable domain (other parts from reference TRBV5-4 and TRBJ1-2): ETGVTQSPTHLIKTRGQQVTLRCSSQSGHNTVSWYQQALGQGPQFIFQYYREEENGRGNFPPRFSGLQFPNYSSELNVNALELDDSALYLCASSGRVSNYGYTFGSGTRLTVV.

This clonotype was observed at least ten times. The chain links TRBV5-1 to TRBJ1-2, with no clear D. The germline V gene encodes CDR1 SGHRS and CDR2 YFSETQ. Trimming took off 9 bases at V and 6 bases at J, with 18 bases between the two ends. The length of the CDR3 is 13 residues. This chain's CDR3 is CATTATDTDGYTF. CDR3 DNA sequence: TGCGCCACTACTGCCACCGATACGGATGGCTACACCTTC. Full variable domain (missing parts from reference TRBV5-1 and TRBJ1-2): KAGVTQTPRYLIKTRGQQVTLSCSPISGHRSVSWYQQTPGQGLQFLFEYFSETQRNKGNFPGRFSGRQFSNSRSEMNVSTLELGDSALYLCATTATDTDGYTFGSGTRLTVV.

This chain joins TRBV28 and TRBJ2-7; TRBD1 agrees at 9 bases. J lost 7 bases, V lost 8 bases, and 15 bases had no gene match. The CDR3 is made up of 15 amino acids. Germline V CDR1 and CDR2: MDHEN, SYDVKM. The CDR3: CASSQPGTGSFEQYF. The CDR3 nucleotides read TGTGCCAGCTCCCAGCCGGGGACAGGGTCCTTTGAGCAGTACTTC. The variable domain in full, with the rest retrieved from reference TRBV28 and TRBJ2-7, is DVKVTQSSRYLVKRTGEKVFLECVQDMDHENMFWYRQDPGLGLRLIYFSYDVKMKEKGDIPEGYSVSREKKERFSLILESASTNQTSMYLCASSQPGTGSFEQYFGPGTRLTVT.

This clonotype was counted only a few times. V is TRBV12-3 or TRBV12-4 and J is TRBJ2-2, with a possible D match to TRBD1 (7 bases). V lost 4 bases to trimming and J lost 6 bases, with 12 bases between them. The CDR3 is 14 amino acids. The CDR3 is CASSWQGGSGELFF. CDR3 DNA: TGTGCCAGCAGTTGGCAGGGGGGTTCCGGGGAGCTGTTTTTT.

This clonotype was counted at least ten times. The V call is TRBV29-1, the J call TRBJ1-2, with TRBD1 matching 11 bases. This CDR3 contains 15 residues. Per germline, CDR1 SQVTM and CDR2 ANQGSEA. The ends lost 1 base at V and 8 bases at J; junction bases unmatched: 9. The CDR3 nucleotides are TGCAGCGTTGAAGTAACCCCGGACAGGGGGCGAGGCTACACCTTC. Translation gives CSVEVTPDRGRGYTF.

This clonotype came up a few times. V and J are TRBV7-2 and TRBJ1-5; D not resolved. The CDR3 totals 12 residues. Trimming cost V 3 bases and J 7 bases, with 7 bases left between them. CDR1 is SGHTA, CDR2 FQGNSA, per germline. CDR3 residues: CASSFNLQPQHF. The DNA for the CDR3 is TGTGCCAGCAGCTTCAATTTGCAGCCCCAGCATTTT.

This clonotype appeared a few times. This sequence joins TRBV7-2 and TRBJ2-5; 10 nucleotides align to TRBD2. The CDR3 runs 15 residues. The J segment lost 5 bases and the V segment lost 4 bases, leaving 7 bases of the junction unmatched. Germline values: CDR1 SGHTA, CDR2 FQGNSA. The CDR3: CASSWRAGGRETQYF. The CDR3 bases are TGTGCCAGCAGCTGGAGAGCGGGGGGGCGGGAGACCCAGTACTTC.

This clonotype appeared many times. The J gene is TRBJ1-1, the V gene TRBV6-5; D not resolved. V was trimmed by 4 bases and J by 5 bases, leaving 11 bases between them. The CDR3 length is 13 residues. Germline values: CDR1 MNHEY, CDR2 SVGAGI. This CDR3 reads CASSLKGWTEAFF. The CDR3 nucleotides read TGTGCCAGCAGTTTAAAGGGATGGACTGAAGCTTTCTTT.

This clonotype was detected many times. The rearrangement uses TRBV7-2 and TRBJ2-7, with 7 nucleotides matching TRBD2. J lost 6 bases, V lost 5 bases, and 10 bases had no gene match. Germline V lookup: CDR1 SGHTA, CDR2 FQGNSA. The CDR3 has 14 residues. The CDR3 DNA reads as TGTGCCAGCAGCCCCCCAGCGGGGATTGGCGAGCAGTACTTC. It yields the protein CASSPPAGIGEQYF.

The rearrangement joins TRBV12-3 or TRBV12-4 to TRBJ2-6, with D unresolved. The V and J ends lost 8 bases and 0 bases respectively, with 2 bases between them. There are 12 residues in the CDR3. Written as DNA, the CDR3 is TGTGCCAGCGACTCTGGGGCCAACGTCCTGACTTTC. It specifies CASDSGANVLTF.

This clonotype was recorded many times. A clone one base away is much larger, so this may be a read error. The genes are TRBV13 and TRBJ1-6; TRBD1 is a possible D gene (6 bases). This CDR3 comprises 14 residues. Germline V CDR1 and CDR2: PRHDT, FYEKMQ (reference sequence). The CDR3 bases are TGTGCCAGCAGCTCGCGACAGGAGAATTCACCCCTCAACTTT. It codes for CASSSRQENSPLNF.

The chain carries TRBV11-3 and TRBJ2-3; D call uncertain. The V and J ends lost 3 bases and 6 bases respectively, with 4 bases between them. Germline CDR1 and CDR2: SGHNT and YENEEA. The CDR3 runs to 11 residues. CDR3 amino acids: CASSFGDTQYF. In nucleotides, the CDR3 is TGTGCCAGCAGCTTCGGGGATACGCAGTATTTT.

This clonotype was observed once. This may stem from a read error, because a much larger clone lies one nucleotide away. The gene calls are TRBV3-1 and TRBJ1-6, with 9 positions matching TRBD1. This CDR3 comprises 14 residues. The germline CDR1 and CDR2 sequences are LGHDT and YNNKEL (reference sequence). CDR3 residues: CASSYRGQGSPLNF. CDR3 bases: TGTGCCAGCAGCTACAGGGGGCAAGGTTCACCCCTCAACTTT.

The sample holds a few counts of this clonotype. V is TRBV20-1 and J is TRBJ1-1; 11 nucleotides align to TRBD1. The CDR3 contains 13 residues. With 0 bases clipped from V and 11 bases from J, the junction kept 5 bases outside the gene matches. The V gene's germline CDR1 is DFQATT and CDR2 SNEGSKA (reference sequence). The CDR3 loop is CSARDPGDRGAFF. CDR3 nucleotide sequence: TGCAGTGCTAGAGATCCCGGGGACAGGGGGGCTTTCTTT.

The chain couples TRBV2 to TRBJ2-1, with TRBD1 as a possible D gene (6 bases). The germline V and J ends were trimmed by 6 bases and 5 bases, with 14 bases remaining between them. In germline, CDR1 is SNHLY, CDR2 FYNNEI. The CDR3 loop spans 14 amino acids. Here the CDR3 DNA reads TGTGCCAGCAGACAGCGGACAGACAACAATGAGCAGTTCTTC. It translates to CASRQRTDNNEQFF.

The chain employs TRBV6-6 and TRBJ1-6; 10 nucleotides match TRBD1. The CDR3 runs 16 residues. V trimming: 3 bases; J trimming: 6 bases; junction bases outside the gene matches: 5. Germline loops: CDR1 MNHNY, CDR2 SVGAGI (reference sequence). This chain's CDR3 is CASSYLGQGSNSPLHF. In DNA form, the CDR3 reads TGTGCCAGCAGTTATTTGGGACAGGGGAGTAATTCACCCCTCCACTTT.

In this sample, this clonotype turned up a few times. The rearrangement uses TRBV12-3 or TRBV12-4 and TRBJ2-2, with TRBD1 as a possible D gene (6 bases). The CDR3 loop spans 15 amino acids. Trimming stripped 6 bases from V and 5 bases from J, with 16 bases between. The CDR3 DNA reads TGTGCCAGCAGCCCAGGGGCAGGGGAAACCGGGGAGCTGTTTTTT. This sequence encodes CASSPGAGETGELFF.

This clonotype was observed a handful of times. The rearrangement uses TRBV7-3 and TRBJ2-6; 9 bases map to TRBD1. Trimming took 4 bases from V and 2 from J; bases not matched to a gene: 6. The CDR3 is 17 amino acids. From germline, CDR1 is SGHTA and CDR2 FQGTGA. DNA for the CDR3: TGTGCCAGCAGCTCAGGACAGGGGAGGACTGGGGCCAACGTCCTGACTTTC. Its translation is CASSSGQGRTGANVLTF.

Ten or more counts support this clonotype. The V and J genes are TRBV12-3 or TRBV12-4 and TRBJ1-5; possible D gene TRBD1, 6 bases. The V gene lost 5 bases and the J gene lost 3 bases, with 11 bases spanning the gap. The CDR3 runs 14 residues. The CDR3 region is CASSIQGDNQPQHF. CDR3 DNA: TGTGCCAGCAGTATACAGGGAGACAATCAGCCCCAGCATTTT.

The genes are TRBV20-1 and TRBJ2-7, with 8 bases aligning to TRBD2. CDR1 and CDR2 (germline): DFQATT, SNEGSKA (reference sequence). This CDR3 comprises 15 residues. The trim removed 4 bases at V and 0 bases at J, leaving 8 bases unmatched. This CDR3 is CSAMTSAVTSYEQYF. The CDR3 DNA reads TGCAGTGCTATGACTAGCGCGGTAACCTCCTACGAGCAGTACTTC.

There are a few counts of this clonotype. The rearrangement uses TRBV5-1 and TRBJ1-4, with D unresolved. Germline V lookup: CDR1 SGHRS, CDR2 YFSETQ. The V end lost 3 bases, the J end lost 7 bases, and 16 bases lay between the germline ends. This CDR3 has 15 amino acids. The CDR3 nucleotides read TGCGCCAGCAGCTCCCAGCCCTCTACAAGTGAAAAACTGTTTTTT. Translating it yields CASSSQPSTSEKLFF. Full variable domain (outside the CDR3, taken from reference TRBV5-1 and TRBJ1-4): KAGVTQTPRYLIKTRGQQVTLSCSPISGHRSVSWYQQTPGQGLQFLFEYFSETQRNKGNFPGRFSGRQFSNSRSEMNVSTLELGDSALYLCASSSQPSTSEKLFFGSGTQLSVL.

This clonotype occurred many times. The chain has TRBV29-1 and TRBJ2-5; 9 bases map to TRBD1. The germline CDR1 and CDR2 sequences are SQVTM and ANQGSEA. V shed 7 bases, J shed 4 bases, and the junction held 13 bases outside the gene matches. This CDR3 region has 15 residues. CDR3 DNA: TGCAGCGCCGCTGCCGGACGGGGACAGGGAGAGACCCAGTACTTC. This sequence encodes CSAAAGRGQGETQYF.

This clonotype has ten or more counts. One end of the junction varies from germline; a read error may be responsible. The V and J genes are TRBV7-2 and TRBJ2-7; maybe TRBD2 (6 bases). Germline V lookup: CDR1 SGHTA, CDR2 FQGNSA. The CDR3 runs to 11 residues. The CDR3 DNA is TGTGCCAGCAGCTTAGCTAGCGGCCCATCTTTC. Translated: CASSLASGPSF.

This clonotype was seen repeatedly, ten times or more. In DNA form, the CDR3 reads TGTGCCAGCAGCCTCACCGGGACTACGAACACCGGGGAGCTGTTTTTT. Protein sequence: CASSLTGTTNTGELFF. The chain couples TRBV2 to TRBJ2-2, with 7 bases matching TRBD2. J was trimmed by 0 bases and V by 6 bases; bases with no gene match: 7. CDR3 length equals 16 residues. The germline gives CDR1 SNHLY, CDR2 FYNNEI.